This is a list of T cell receptor beta chains from one sample in a study of cytomegalovirus exposure and HLA in healthy donors. Using immunoSEQ multiplex PCR, the repertoire was profiled, and TCRdb retains in-frame clones only, with some absent. The sample contains about 100,000 clones, around 75% of which appear only once. The sample consisted of PBMCs. These receptor sequences come from a woman between 18 and 30 years old in good health and CMV-seropositive. Each CDR3 is given with its conserved first and last residue. D genes are given only for firm matches. Part of the rows lack a size; the others show once, few, many or a class for expanded clones.

J gene	clone size	V gene	D gene	CDR3 protein	CDR3 DNA
TRBJ2-7	NA	TRBV9	NA	CASSGRGGAIEQYF	TGTGCCAGCAGCGGGAGAGGGGGGGCCATCGAGCAGTACTTC
TRBJ1-1	NA	TRBV19	NA	CASSISRSTEAFF	TGTGCCAGTAGTATAAGTCGGAGCACTGAAGCTTTCTTT
TRBJ2-1	NA	TRBV5-6	NA	CASSIREKQFF	TGTGCCAGCAGCATCCGGGAAAAGCAGTTCTTC
TRBJ2-3	once	TRBV29-1	NA	CSARPSGRDTQYF	TGCAGCGCAAGGCCCTCTGGGAGAGATACGCAGTATTTT
TRBJ2-7	NA	TRBV10-3	NA	CAISGEDRIGEQYF	TGTGCCATCAGTGGGGAGGATAGGATAGGCGAGCAGTACTTC
TRBJ2-6	few	TRBV28	TRBD2	CASSLRSGSSGANVLTF	TGTGCCAGCAGTTTAAGGAGCGGGAGCAGTGGGGCCAACGTCCTGACTTTC
TRBJ2-3	NA	TRBV9	NA	CASSPRTGASDTQYF	TGTGCCAGCAGCCCCCGAACGGGAGCGTCAGATACGCAGTATTTT
TRBJ2-5	once	TRBV4-3	NA	CASSQEDRATQYF	TGCGCCAGCAGCCAAGAGGACAGAGCGACCCAGTACTTC
TRBJ2-3	NA	TRBV11-3	NA	CASSLNSLDTQYF	TGTGCCAGCAGCTTGAACTCCTTGGATACGCAGTATTTT
TRBJ2-3	NA	TRBV2	TRBD1	CASSDPGGSGDTQYF	TGTGCCAGCAGTGACCCAGGGGGCAGTGGAGATACGCAGTATTTT
TRBJ2-3	NA	TRBV28	TRBD1	CASSRQGPGDTQYF	TGTGCCAGCAGCCGACAGGGGCCGGGAGATACGCAGTATTTT
TRBJ2-1	NA	TRBV4-2	TRBD2	CASSDTSGRPEQFF	TGTGCCAGCAGCGACACTAGCGGGAGGCCCGAGCAGTTCTTC
TRBJ2-1	NA	TRBV28	NA	CASSSLGAHEQFF	TGTGCCAGCAGTTCACTTGGTGCCCATGAGCAGTTCTTC
TRBJ2-1	NA	TRBV7-2	NA	CASSPAGHEQFF	TGTGCCAGCAGCCCAGCTGGGCATGAGCAGTTCTTC
TRBJ2-4	NA	TRBV10-3	NA	CATQGPLPENIQYF	TGTGCCACTCAGGGCCCTCTACCCGAGAACATTCAGTACTTC
TRBJ2-2	NA	TRBV27	NA	CASSLTGGGWTGELFF	TGTGCCAGCAGCCTTACAGGGGGGGGATGGACCGGGGAGCTGTTTTTT
TRBJ2-7	NA	TRBV6-1	NA	CASSVAEPYEQYF	TGTGCCAGCAGTGTGGCGGAGCCCTACGAGCAGTACTTC
TRBJ2-7	NA	TRBV7-2	TRBD2	CASSFSLAGVFNEQYF	TGTGCCAGCAGCTTCTCCCTAGCGGGAGTTTTCAACGAGCAGTACTTC
TRBJ2-1	NA	TRBV7-2	TRBD2	CASSQSGTSNEQFF	TGTGCCAGCAGCCAATCCGGGACTAGCAATGAGCAGTTCTTC
TRBJ2-5	NA	TRBV5-6	TRBD1	CASSLWGTGQETQYF	TGTGCCAGCAGCTTGTGGGGGACAGGGCAAGAGACCCAGTACTTC
TRBJ1-5	NA	TRBV6-1	NA	CASSRILQGQPQHF	TGTGCCAGCAGCCGAATACTACAGGGTCAGCCCCAGCATTTT
TRBJ2-7	few	TRBV5-1	TRBD1	CASSLQGFRYEQYF	TGCGCCAGCAGCTTACAGGGGTTTAGGTACGAGCAGTACTTC
TRBJ2-5	NA	TRBV15	NA	CATSRPQETQYF	TGTGCCACCAGCAGACCTCAAGAGACCCAGTACTTC
TRBJ2-3	NA	TRBV13	TRBD2	CASSSWLAGDVDTQYF	TGTGCCAGCAGCTCTTGGTTAGCGGGAGACGTAGATACGCAGTATTTT
TRBJ2-7	NA	TRBV27	TRBD2	CASSLTSGRFYEQYF	TGTGCCAGCAGTCTGACTAGCGGGAGATTTTACGAGCAGTACTTC
TRBJ1-1	NA	TRBV4-3	NA	CASSHGLRGNTEAFF	TGCGCCAGCAGCCACGGACTCCGGGGGAACACTGAAGCTTTCTTT
TRBJ2-5	NA	TRBV5-1	NA	CASSSAEAVGQETQYF	TGCGCCAGCAGCTCCGCCGAGGCGGTTGGGCAAGAGACCCAGTACTTC
TRBJ1-5	few	TRBV5-4	TRBD1	CASSKQGQPQHF	TGTGCCAGCAGCAAACAGGGGCAGCCCCAGCATTTT
TRBJ1-1	NA	TRBV9	NA	CASSVAQGNTEAFF	TGTGCCAGCAGCGTAGCTCAGGGGAACACTGAAGCTTTCTTT
TRBJ2-2	NA	TRBV10-3	TRBD2	CAISDGLAGVGELFF	TGTGCCATCAGTGACGGACTAGCGGGAGTGGGGGAGCTGTTTTTT
TRBJ1-3	once	TRBV6-5	NA	CASRFGNTIYF	TGTGCCAGCCGGTTTGGAAACACCATATATTTT
TRBJ1-1	NA	TRBV9	TRBD1	CASSVEDRGNTEAFF	TGTGCCAGCAGCGTAGAGGACAGGGGGAACACTGAAGCTTTCTTT
TRBJ1-2	NA	TRBV5-4	TRBD1	CASSLDRAGSGYTF	TGTGCCAGCAGCTTAGACAGGGCAGGATCTGGCTACACCTTC
TRBJ2-3	NA	TRBV19	NA	CASSIRGDTQYF	TGTGCCAGTAGTATAAGGGGAGATACGCAGTATTTT
TRBJ2-7	NA	TRBV27	TRBD1	CASSLSGTGDFGYEQYF	TGTGCCAGCAGTTTATCGGGGACAGGGGATTTCGGCTACGAGCAGTACTTC
TRBJ2-7	NA	TRBV5-6	TRBD1	CASSLGTGAYEQYF	TGTGCCAGCAGCTTGGGGACAGGTGCGTACGAGCAGTACTTC
TRBJ1-1	NA	TRBV10-3	NA	CAISEAGNTEAFF	TGTGCCATCAGTGAGGCAGGGAACACTGAAGCTTTCTTT
TRBJ1-1	NA	TRBV7-2	TRBD1	CASSTGQWTEAFF	TGTGCCAGCAGCACGGGACAGTGGACTGAAGCTTTCTTT
TRBJ2-3	NA	TRBV6-5	TRBD2	CASSWGGVLRDTQYF	TGTGCCAGCAGCTGGGGGGGAGTTCTGAGGGATACGCAGTATTTT
TRBJ1-2	NA	TRBV6-5	NA	CASSYSQGIGGYTF	TGTGCCAGCAGTTACTCACAGGGAATTGGTGGCTACACCTTC
TRBJ2-1	NA	TRBV25-1	NA	CASSPGISSSYNEQFF	TGTGCCAGCAGTCCCGGGATCTCGAGCTCCTACAATGAGCAGTTCTTC
TRBJ2-1	NA	TRBV29-1	NA	CSVGQSLYNEQFF	TGCAGCGTTGGACAGAGCCTTTACAATGAGCAGTTCTTC
TRBJ2-5	NA	TRBV6-5	TRBD1	CASSPGTGVQETQYF	TGTGCCAGCAGCCCTGGGACAGGGGTCCAAGAGACCCAGTACTTC
TRBJ1-1	NA	TRBV30	NA	CAWSVLGGSEAFF	TGTGCCTGGAGTGTACTTGGGGGGTCGGAAGCTTTCTTT
TRBJ2-5	NA	TRBV7-2	TRBD2	CASSLATSGGQETQYF	TGTGCCAGCAGCTTAGCGACTAGCGGGGGCCAAGAGACCCAGTACTTC
TRBJ2-1	NA	TRBV6-6	TRBD2	CASSSGTSGGGNEQFF	TGTGCCAGCAGTTCCGGGACTAGCGGAGGGGGGAATGAGCAGTTCTTC
TRBJ1-1	NA	TRBV7-9	NA	CASSLEGELEAFF	TGTGCCAGCAGCTTAGAGGGGGAATTGGAAGCTTTCTTT
TRBJ1-2	NA	TRBV27	TRBD1	CASSFSGQGGSYTF	TGTGCCAGCAGTTTCTCCGGACAGGGAGGTAGCTACACCTTC
TRBJ2-3	NA	TRBV6-4	TRBD2	CASSGLAGASTDTQYF	TGTGCCAGCAGCGGACTAGCGGGAGCTTCCACAGATACGCAGTATTTT
TRBJ1-1	NA	TRBV27	NA	CASSVLGGMNTEAFF	TGTGCCAGCAGTGTACTGGGAGGAATGAACACTGAAGCTTTCTTT